The rows below give T cell receptor beta chains drawn from one sample of a study of T cells after yellow fever vaccination. Each CDR3 protein gets one entry after TCRdb re-called the 5' RACE reads with MiXCR. The table lists nearly 350,000 distinct CDR3 sequences, less than 9.5% of them singletons. The sample in question was PBMCs, obtained more than 35 days after the first yellow fever vaccination. All receptors come from a man in his late teens or twenties who received the YFV17D yellow fever vaccine. CDR3s include the opening cysteine and the closing phenylalanine or tryptophan. Each record gives: V gene, J gene, D gene, clone size, CDR3 protein, CDR3 DNA. The D gene is left open where the match is weak. Where a row states a size, it is once, few, many or the class of an expanded clone; other rows omit it.

TRBV4-3	TRBJ2-1	-	-	CASSQKGGSSYNEQFF	TGCGCCAGCAGCCAAAAGGGGGGGAGCTCCTACAATGAGCAGTTCTTC
TRBV27	TRBJ2-5	-	-	CASSLSIAGLAETQYF	TGTGCCAGCAGTTTATCGATTGCGGGGCTCGCTGAGACCCAGTACTTC
TRBV5-1	TRBJ2-5	TRBD2	once	CASSLEASGEWRETQYF	TGCGCCAGCAGCTTGGAGGCTAGCGGGGAGTGGAGAGAGACCCAGTACTTC
TRBV11-2	TRBJ2-2	TRBD2	-	CASSFPLAGDSNTGELFF	TGTGCCAGCAGCTTTCCACTAGCGGGTGATTCGAACACCGGGGAGCTGTTTTTT
TRBV12-3/TRBV12-4	TRBJ1-4	-	-	CASSTVQLWGKLFF	TGTGCCAGCAGTACGGTGCAACTATGGGGAAAACTGTTTTTT
TRBV28	TRBJ2-1	-	few	CASSGGEGIYNEQFF	TGTGCCAGCAGTGGGGGTGAAGGGATTTACAATGAGCAGTTCTTC
TRBV4-3	TRBJ2-5	TRBD2	-	CASSQGAAGVRETQYF	TGCGCCAGCAGCCAAGGTGCAGCGGGGGTTAGAGAGACCCAGTACTTC
TRBV29-1	TRBJ2-3	-	-	CSVEDAASSTLDTQYF	TGCAGCGTTGAAGATGCGGCTAGCTCTACACTGGATACGCAGTATTTT
TRBV29-1	TRBJ2-7	-	-	CSVGFPEVTQYF	TGCAGCGTTGGGTTCCCCGAAGTCACGCAGTACTTC
TRBV24-1	TRBJ1-5	TRBD1	few	CATSAPGRGSNQPQHF	TGTGCCACCAGTGCCCCAGGCAGGGGGAGCAATCAGCCCCAGCATTTT
TRBV11-2	TRBJ2-2	-	few	CASSRTAGLTGELFF	TGTGCCAGCAGCCGTACGGCAGGACTTACCGGGGAGCTGTTTTTT
TRBV5-4	TRBJ1-1	-	few	CASSFQGKTEAFF	TGTGCCAGCAGCTTTCAGGGTAAGACTGAAGCTTTCTTT
TRBV5-1	TRBJ2-7	-	few	CASSLGQGPSYEQYF	TGCGCCAGCAGCTTAGGGCAGGGGCCCTCCTACGAGCAGTACTTC
TRBV12-3/TRBV12-4	TRBJ1-3	-	few	CASSFIKYGSPVPYSGNTIYF	TGTGCCAGCAGTTTTATCAAGTACGGCTCCCCGGTCCCTTACTCTGGAAACACCATATATTTT
TRBV7-9	TRBJ2-1	TRBD2	few	CASSLPGLAGAEQFF	TGTGCCAGCAGCCTCCCTGGACTAGCGGGGGCCGAGCAGTTCTTC
TRBV7-8	TRBJ2-1	TRBD2	-	CASSPSPGGYNEQFF	TGTGCCAGCAGCCCTAGTCCGGGGGGTTACAATGAGCAGTTCTTC
TRBV6-2/TRBV6-3	TRBJ2-1	TRBD2	-	CASSYSSSLGGEQFF	TGTGCCAGCAGTTACTCGTCGTCTCTCGGGGGGGAGCAGTTCTTC
TRBV7-6	TRBJ1-2	TRBD1	few	CASSPRDSPSYGYTF	TGTGCCAGCAGCCCACGGGACAGCCCCTCCTATGGCTACACCTTC
TRBV4-3	TRBJ2-1	TRBD2	few	CASSQDFGLAGYNEQFF	TGCGCCAGCAGCCAAGATTTCGGGCTAGCGGGGTATAACGAGCAGTTCTTC
TRBV4-2	TRBJ2-2	TRBD1	many	CASSQGHRGAGELFF	TGTGCCAGCAGCCAAGGTCACAGGGGCGCCGGGGAGCTGTTTTTT
TRBV29-1	TRBJ2-7	-	-	CSVSRQASYEQYF	TGCAGCGTGAGCAGACAGGCTTCCTACGAGCAGTACTTC
TRBV4-1	TRBJ1-2	TRBD1	-	CASSLGTGSAGYTF	TGCGCCAGCAGTCTGGGGACAGGGTCGGCGGGCTACACCTTC
TRBV28	TRBJ2-4	TRBD1	-	CASSPGGFGIQYF	TGTGCCAGCAGCCCAGGGGGATTCGGCATTCAGTACTTC
TRBV4-3	TRBJ2-1	-	-	CASSQDRAYTRDLEYNEQFF	TGCGCCAGCAGCCAAGATAGGGCTTATACCCGGGACCTGGAATACAATGAGCAGTTCTTC
TRBV6-4	TRBJ2-1	-	few	CASMVEEQFF	TGTGCCAGCATGGTCGAGGAGCAGTTCTTC
TRBV7-8	TRBJ2-3	-	many	CASSSLGASTDTQYF	TGTGCCAGCAGCTCGCTAGGAGCTAGCACAGATACGCAGTATTTT
TRBV12-3/TRBV12-4	TRBJ1-5	TRBD1	few	CASSQGQGRQPQHF	TGTGCCAGCAGTCAAGGACAGGGCCGCCAGCCCCAGCATTTT
TRBV27	TRBJ2-3	-	-	CASSPIPRDAADTQYF	TGTGCCAGCAGTCCCATCCCTCGGGACGCTGCGGATACGCAGTATTTT
TRBV11-2	TRBJ2-2	TRBD2	few	CASPPGGVNTGELFF	TGTGCCAGCCCGCCTGGGGGGGTTAACACCGGGGAGCTGTTTTTT
TRBV20-1	TRBJ2-3	-	few	CSARAPGQQYF	TGCAGTGCTAGAGCACCGGGACAGCAGTATTTT
TRBV7-2	TRBJ2-3	-	many	CASSGLQPTDTQYF	TGTGCCAGCAGCGGACTGCAACCCACAGATACGCAGTATTTT
TRBV15	TRBJ1-5	-	many	CATSRGQQNQPQHF	TGTGCCACCAGCAGAGGACAACAAAATCAGCCCCAGCATTTT
TRBV14	TRBJ2-7	-	few	CASSQGRYYEQYF	TGTGCCAGCAGCCAGGGCAGATACTACGAGCAGTACTTC
TRBV5-6	TRBJ2-2	TRBD2	-	CASSRRGGEAGELFF	TGTGCCAGCAGCCGACGGGGGGGTGAGGCCGGGGAGCTGTTTTTT
TRBV6-1	TRBJ2-5	TRBD2	few	CASSWGGRETQYF	TGTGCCAGCAGCTGGGGGGGTCGGGAGACCCAGTACTTC
TRBV5-1	TRBJ2-1	TRBD2	-	CASRRAGGHEQFF	TGCGCCAGCAGACGGGCGGGGGGGCATGAGCAGTTCTTC
TRBV6-1	TRBJ2-3	-	-	CASSLSGGLSTDTQYF	TGTGCCAGCAGTCTATCAGGGGGACTTTCGACAGATACGCAGTATTTT
TRBV12-3/TRBV12-4	TRBJ1-6	TRBD1	-	CASRRDRGLVDSPLHF	TGTGCCAGCAGAAGGGACAGGGGGCTCGTTGATTCACCCCTCCACTTT
TRBV19	TRBJ2-4	-	-	CASSPGVIVAKNIQYF	TGTGCCAGTAGCCCGGGGGTGATCGTAGCCAAAAACATTCAGTACTTC
TRBV12-3/TRBV12-4	TRBJ2-4	TRBD2	many	CASSTTSAKNIQYF	TGTGCCAGCAGCACGACTAGCGCCAAAAACATTCAGTACTTC
TRBV5-1	TRBJ2-5	-	-	CASSFGGLGQETQYF	TGCGCCAGCAGCTTTGGGGGCCTGGGACAAGAGACCCAGTACTTC
TRBV20-1	TRBJ1-5	-	-	CSARGDLNQPQHF	TGCAGTGCCAGGGGAGATCTCAATCAGCCCCAGCATTTT
TRBV30	TRBJ2-7	-	few	CAWSVTASYEQYF	TGTGCCTGGAGCGTGACAGCGTCCTACGAGCAGTACTTC
TRBV18	TRBJ1-5	-	-	CASSPLGQPQHF	TGTGCCAGCTCACCCCTCGGTCAGCCCCAGCATTTT
TRBV3-1	TRBJ1-1	-	few	CASSQGAGEAFF	TGTGCCAGCAGCCAAGGGGCGGGTGAAGCTTTCTTT
TRBV20-1	TRBJ2-7	-	few	CSARDFSQGGFEQYF	TGCAGTGCTAGAGATTTCAGTCAGGGTGGGTTCGAGCAGTACTTC
TRBV19	TRBJ2-3	-	-	CASSTRISTDTQYF	TGTGCCAGTAGTACTCGGATCAGCACAGATACGCAGTATTTT
TRBV6-5	TRBJ1-2	-	-	CASSYDRIDDGYTF	TGTGCCAGCAGTTACGACAGGATAGATGATGGCTACACCTTC
TRBV20-1	TRBJ2-1	-	many	CSARVDSRVWANEQFF	TGCAGTGCTAGAGTCGACAGCCGCGTTTGGGCCAATGAGCAGTTCTTC
TRBV4-1	TRBJ2-1	TRBD1	-	CASSQPGQGSLEQFF	TGCGCCAGCAGCCAACCGGGACAGGGAAGTCTAGAGCAGTTCTTC
TRBV27	TRBJ2-7	-	few	CASSLDIFTQQYF	TGTGCCAGCAGCCTGGACATCTTTACGCAGCAGTACTTC
TRBV7-2	TRBJ2-7	TRBD2	-	CASSLASGGAFEQYF	TGTGCCAGCAGCTTAGCTAGCGGGGGGGCTTTCGAGCAGTACTTC
TRBV9	TRBJ2-5	TRBD2	few	CASSGGLRRQETQYF	TGTGCCAGCAGCGGGGGACTAAGGCGGCAAGAGACCCAGTACTTC
TRBV2	TRBJ1-5	-	few	CASMGNANQPQHF	TGTGCCAGCATGGGAAACGCCAATCAGCCCCAGCATTTT
TRBV10-3	TRBJ1-2	TRBD1	-	CAIRVAGTGNYGYTF	TGTGCCATCAGAGTCGCCGGGACAGGGAACTATGGCTACACCTTC
TRBV12-1	TRBJ2-5	-	many	CASSFRGGSETQYF	TGTGCCAGCAGCTTTCGGGGGGGGTCCGAGACCCAGTACTTC
TRBV5-4	TRBJ1-1	-	many	CASSPRGGTDTEAFF	TGTGCCAGCAGCCCCCGGGGGGGGACGGACACTGAAGCTTTCTTT
TRBV14	TRBJ2-3	TRBD2	many	CASSQSTGTSGTDTQYF	TGTGCCAGCAGCCAATCCACCGGGACTAGCGGCACAGATACGCAGTATTTT
TRBV20-1	TRBJ2-7	-	few	CSPAPRGAPSEQYF	TGCAGTCCCGCCCCGCGGGGAGCACCCAGCGAGCAGTACTTC